The clone carrying this TCR beta chain appeared a single time. Clones were sequenced by immunoSEQ multiplex PCR, and TCRdb holds only the in-frame ones, with some missing. The profile shows over 75,000 clones, roughly 82% of them singletons. This entry comes from a study of control samples from healthy donors and cancer patients. CDR3 length equals 14 residues. V shed 2 bases and J shed 4 bases, with 11 bases lying between them. Germline assignment: CDR1 MNHEY and CDR2 SMNVEV (reference sequence). Specimen: blood. This sequence originates from a man aged 55 to 70 in good health. This sequence joins TRBV27 and TRBJ2-5, with a tentative D call TRBD1 (5 bases). DNA of the CDR3: TGTGCCAGCAGTTTACAGGGCGGCGGAGAGACCCAGTACTTC. Residues: CASSLQGGGETQYF.